This T cell receptor beta chain was found in a study of response to subunit inactivated influenza vaccine. This clonotype was counted only a few times. The CDR3 is made up of 17 amino acids. Germline CDR1 is MGHDK and CDR2 is SYGVNS. The ends lost 2 bases at V and 0 bases at J; junction bases unmatched: 6. TCRdb reanalysed the RT-PCR reads using MiXCR and keeps one entry per CDR3 protein. The sample has around 480,000 distinct CDR3 sequences; around 9.9% are singletons. The rearrangement links TRBV25-1 to TRBJ2-1; 8 nucleotides match TRBD2. The specimen was PBMCs from blood, collected 45 days after vaccination. The source of this sequence is a man aged 50-60 years who received an inactivated influenza vaccine. In DNA form, the CDR3 reads TGTGCCAGCAGTGAAATGGCAAGCGGGAGCTCCTACAATGAGCAGTTCTTC. Amino acid sequence: CASSEMASGSSYNEQFF.